The next 27 T cell receptor beta chains were all read from a single sample in a study of technical replicates of blood from several donors. Only in-frame clones appear in the TCRdb table, and some are missing; sequencing was by immunoSEQ multiplex PCR. The table shows 90,000 or so clones, with around 93% occurring only once. Sequenced sample: T cells isolated from PBMCs. These receptors came from a human donor in good health.

The rearrangement joins TRBV15 to TRBJ2-2; TRBD2 matches 7 bases. J gave up 3 bases and V 1 base, and 2 bases lay outside the gene matches. CDR1 is LNHNV and CDR2 is YYDKDF in the germline V gene (reference sequence). This CDR3 comprises 15 residues. DNA for the CDR3: TGTGCCACCAGCAGAGGGACTAGTTACACCGGGGAGCTGTTTTTT. Residues: CATSRGTSYTGELFF.

The chain employs TRBV27 and TRBJ2-7, with D maybe TRBD1 (5 bases). The CDR3 extends over 13 amino acids. Trimming took off 2 bases at V and 3 bases at J, with 8 bases between the two ends. Germline lookup yields CDR1 MNHEY and CDR2 SMNVEV (reference sequence). CDR3 in amino acids: CASSLQGNYEQYF. CDR3 nucleotides: TGTGCCAGCAGTTTACAGGGAAACTACGAGCAGTACTTC.

The chain is built from TRBV19 and TRBJ1-5; TRBD1 matches at 7 bases. The germline gives CDR1 LNHDA, CDR2 SQIVND (reference sequence). V was pared by 6 bases and J by 3 bases, with 14 bases of the junction left unmatched. This CDR3 has 17 residues. CDR3 DNA: TGTGCCAGTAGGAGGCGACAGGGACCCGATTACAATCAGCCCCAGCATTTT. Protein: CASRRRQGPDYNQPQHF.

The V gene is TRBV7-9, the J gene TRBJ2-7; 7 positions agree with TRBD2. The germline V gene has CDR1 SEHNR and CDR2 FQNEAQ (reference sequence). J was trimmed by 2 bases and V by 4 bases; bases with no gene match: 5. The CDR3 runs to 14 residues. CDR3 in amino acids: CASSSPTSAYEQYF. CDR3 sequence (DNA): TGTGCCAGCAGCTCCCCTACTAGCGCCTACGAGCAGTACTTC.

The CDR3 region has the DNA TGTGCCTGGAGAACAGGGCTCCAGGGAAACACCATATATTTT. Protein: CAWRTGLQGNTIYF. The rearrangement uses TRBV30 and TRBJ1-3; the D gene is possibly TRBD1 (6 bases). V was cut by 3 bases and J by 4 bases, with 13 bases left in between. This CDR3 region has 14 residues. Germline values: CDR1 GTSNPN, CDR2 SVGIG (reference sequence).

This chain joins TRBV28 and TRBJ2-1; 7 bases agree with TRBD1. Trimming at V came to 5 bases and at J to 1 base, leaving 5 bases not matched to a gene. CDR1 MDHEN and CDR2 SYDVKM come from the germline V gene. The CDR3 spans 15 residues. The CDR3 DNA reads as TGTGCCAGCAGTCCCGGGACAGCTTCCTACAATGAGCAGTTCTTC. Translated, it gives CASSPGTASYNEQFF.

The chain joins TRBV14 to TRBJ1-1, with unresolved D. Germline V gene lookup returns CDR1 SGHDN and CDR2 FVKESK. The CDR3 spans 14 residues. Trimming removed 0 bases at V and 4 bases at J, with 9 bases between. This chain's CDR3 is CASSQESGGTEAFF. The CDR3 region has the DNA TGTGCCAGCAGCCAAGAGTCGGGTGGCACTGAAGCTTTCTTT.

This chain links TRBV7-2 with TRBJ1-1, with a weak D call TRBD1 (5 bases). The CDR3 runs to 11 residues. The ends were cut back, 1 base at V and 9 bases at J, with 6 bases in the middle. Germline V gives CDR1 SGHTA, CDR2 FQGNSA. The CDR3 spells CASSLGQKAFF. CDR3 bases: TGTGCCAGCAGCTTAGGACAGAAAGCTTTCTTT. The full variable domain, completed using reference TRBV7-2 and TRBJ1-1, is GAGVSQSPSNKVTEKGKDVELRCDPISGHTALYWYRQSLGQGLEFLIYFQGNSAPDKSGLPSDRFSAERTGGSVSTLTIQRTQQEDSAVYLCASSLGQKAFFGQGTRLTVV.

Here the CDR3 DNA reads TGTGCCAGCAGCATGTACGGACAGGGCCGATTGACTCAGCCCCAGCATTTT. Translating gives CASSMYGQGRLTQPQHF. The chain combines TRBV27 with TRBJ1-5, with 8 bases matching TRBD1. The junction had 16 bases not matched to a gene; V was cut back by 6 bases and J by 6 bases. The CDR3 has 17 amino acids. In germline, CDR1 is MNHEY, CDR2 SMNVEV (reference sequence).

This chain connects TRBV27 to TRBJ1-5; possibly TRBD1 for D (6 bases). Trimming pared 6 bases from V and 4 bases from J, leaving 19 bases between. This CDR3 comprises 16 residues. Germline V gives CDR1 MNHEY, CDR2 SMNVEV (reference sequence). The CDR3 sequence is CASSLAFTGLNQPQHF. The CDR3 coding sequence is TGTGCCAGCAGCCTCGCCTTTACAGGGCTGAATCAGCCCCAGCATTTT.

This sequence joins TRBV19 and TRBJ2-4; D unresolved. CDR3 length: 13 residues. Per germline, CDR1 LNHDA and CDR2 SQIVND (reference sequence). V dropped 4 bases and J dropped 0 bases, with 4 bases sitting between them. The CDR3 bases are TGTGCCAGTAGTAGAGCAGCCAAAAACATTCAGTACTTC. Residues: CASSRAAKNIQYF.

The rearrangement joins TRBV27 to TRBJ2-7; 7 nucleotides agree with TRBD1. The CDR3 has 15 amino acids. Germline V gene lookup returns CDR1 MNHEY and CDR2 SMNVEV (reference sequence). The V gene end was trimmed by 3 bases and the J gene end by 3 bases; junction bases not matched to a gene: 8. The DNA of the CDR3 is TGTGCCAGCAGTTTTAAGGGGACAGTCGACTACGAGCAGTACTTC. This gives the protein CASSFKGTVDYEQYF.

This sequence joins TRBV5-1 and TRBJ1-1, with 7 bases aligning to TRBD1. The V gene end was trimmed by 4 bases and the J gene end by 3 bases; junction bases not matched to a gene: 3. Germline assignment: CDR1 SGHRS and CDR2 YFSETQ. The length of the CDR3 is 13 residues. CDR3 in DNA: TGCGCCAGCAGCCAAGGGGGCGACACTGAAGCTTTCTTT. Its protein is CASSQGGDTEAFF.

V and J are TRBV7-8 and TRBJ1-1; 7 bases agree with TRBD1. The J segment lost 0 bases and the V segment lost 2 bases, leaving 3 bases of the junction unmatched. The CDR3 sequence is 15 residues long. Germline CDR1 SGHVS, CDR2 FQNEAQ. The CDR3 loop is CASSLQGVVNTEAFF. CDR3 in DNA: TGTGCCAGCAGCTTACAGGGGGTAGTGAACACTGAAGCTTTCTTT.

The DNA for the CDR3 is TGTGCCAGCAGGGACAAGAGCTCCTACAATGAGCAGTTCTTC. Translated, it gives CASRDKSSYNEQFF. J is TRBJ2-1 and V is TRBV2; a possible D gene is TRBD1 (5 bases). V was clipped by 6 bases and J by 0 bases, with 9 bases between them. Germline loops: CDR1 SNHLY, CDR2 FYNNEI. This CDR3 is 14 amino acids long.

The V gene is TRBV11-2, the J gene TRBJ1-3; weak D call: TRBD1 (6 bases). Trimming took off 1 base at V and 0 bases at J, with 7 bases between the two ends. The CDR3 runs 15 residues. Germline V gives CDR1 SGHAT, CDR2 FQNNGV. CDR3 amino acids: CASSLGQDSGNTIYF. CDR3 DNA sequence: TGTGCCAGCAGCTTAGGACAGGACTCTGGAAACACCATATATTTT.

The chain is built from TRBV19 and TRBJ2-3, with a weak D call TRBD1 (5 bases). CDR3 size: 13 residues. V was shortened by 6 bases and J by 2 bases, with 9 bases between the two germline ends. Germline V gene lookup returns CDR1 LNHDA and CDR2 SQIVND (reference sequence). The CDR3 region is CASRDIPTDTQYF. The CDR3 DNA is TGTGCCAGTAGGGACATACCCACAGATACGCAGTATTTT.

This clone was detected once. The genes are TRBV19 and TRBJ1-2; possible D gene TRBD1, 5 bases. Germline V gene data show CDR1 as LNHDA and CDR2 as SQIVND (reference sequence). The germline V and J ends were trimmed by 8 bases and 8 bases, with 18 bases remaining between them. This CDR3 region has 13 residues. CDR3 DNA: TGTGCCAGTTCGGGGGAAATTCCCTACGGCTACACCTTC. It codes for CASSGEIPYGYTF.

The rearrangement joins TRBV7-8 to TRBJ2-5; TRBD1 agrees at 8 bases. The germline V gene has CDR1 SGHVS and CDR2 FQNEAQ. Trimming removed 1 base from V and 7 bases from J; junction bases left unmatched: 11. CDR3 length equals 16 residues. For the CDR3, the DNA is TGTGCCAGCAGCTTAGTGGGGGCGGGACAGGTGGTGACCCAGTACTTC. It is translated as CASSLVGAGQVVTQYF. The full variable domain, completed using reference TRBV7-8 and TRBJ2-5, is GAGVSQSPRYKVAKRGQDVALRCDPISGHVSLFWYQQALGQGPEFLTYFQNEAQLDKSGLPSDRFFAERPEGSVSTLKIQRTQQEDSAVYLCASSLVGAGQVVTQYFGPGTRLLVL.

The V and J genes are TRBV7-9 and TRBJ2-7, with D perhaps matching TRBD2 (5 bases). V gave up 4 bases and J gave up 2 bases, with 9 bases separating them. Germline values: CDR1 SEHNR, CDR2 FQNEAQ (reference sequence). This CDR3 is 13 amino acids long. The CDR3 region has the DNA TGTGCCAGCAGCTACGGGAACGCCTACGAGCAGTACTTC. Encoded protein: CASSYGNAYEQYF.

This chain joins TRBV15 and TRBJ1-5; weak D call: TRBD1 (5 bases). CDR3 length: 14 residues. V was pared by 0 bases and J by 10 bases, with 13 bases between. Germline V gives CDR1 LNHNV, CDR2 YYDKDF (reference sequence). CDR3 in DNA: TGTGCCACCAGCAGAGAGGGGGAGGCTAGACCCCAGCATTTT. Amino acids: CATSREGEARPQHF.

The chain combines TRBV5-1 with TRBJ2-2; 7 bases are shared with TRBD1. The ends lost 0 bases at V and 2 bases at J; junction bases unmatched: 4. The CDR3 contains 16 residues. CDR1 and CDR2 from the germline V gene are SGHRS and YFSETQ. CDR3 in amino acids: CASSLGDRINTGELFF. The CDR3 DNA reads as TGCGCCAGCAGCTTGGGGGACAGAATAAACACCGGGGAGCTGTTTTTT.

The J gene is TRBJ2-3, the V gene TRBV5-8; 7 nucleotides match TRBD1. Unmatched junction bases numbered 8, after V lost 4 bases and J lost 3 bases. This CDR3 has 15 amino acids. CDR1 is SGHTS and CDR2 is YDEGEE in the germline V gene. For the CDR3, the DNA is TGTGCCAGCAGCCTCGACAGGGTTAGAACAGATACGCAGTATTTT. This gives the protein CASSLDRVRTDTQYF.

The chain has TRBV7-9 and TRBJ2-7; D gene unclear. V lost 3 bases and J lost 2, with 14 bases in between. CDR3 size: 15 residues. The germline gives CDR1 SEHNR, CDR2 FQNEAQ (reference sequence). CDR3 sequence (DNA): TGTGCCAGCAGCTTTGGTCAGGCCTCCCCCTACGAGCAGTACTTC. Its translation: CASSFGQASPYEQYF.

The J gene is TRBJ1-1, the V gene TRBV30; unclear D gene. Germline loops: CDR1 GTSNPN, CDR2 SVGIG (reference sequence). The ends were cut back, 0 bases at V and 0 bases at J, with 5 bases in the middle. The CDR3 loop spans 13 amino acids. Here the CDR3 DNA reads TGTGCCTGGAGTGTACATTTGAACACTGAAGCTTTCTTT. This sequence encodes CAWSVHLNTEAFF.

The genes are TRBV29-1 and TRBJ1-1; no clear D gene. The CDR3 spans 11 residues. V lost 4 bases and J 9 bases, leaving 12 bases between the germline ends. In germline, CDR1 is SQVTM, CDR2 ANQGSEA. As DNA, the CDR3 is TGCAGCGTTGGGGGAGGTGAGAAAGCTTTCTTT. It is translated as CSVGGGEKAFF.

J is TRBJ2-7 and V is TRBV4-3; 7 bases align to TRBD1. V dropped 0 bases and J dropped 3; count of bases not matched to a gene: 5. The length of the CDR3 is 15 residues. CDR1 and CDR2 (germline): LGHNA, YSLEER. The CDR3 is CASSQETGSRYEQYF. CDR3 coding DNA: TGCGCCAGCAGCCAAGAGACAGGGAGCCGCTACGAGCAGTACTTC.